The 22 T cell receptor beta chains listed next were all sequenced from one sample in a study of blood T cell repertoires in COVID-19 (dated by TCRdb to 2020 to 2021). Library creation used the immunoSEQ multiplex PCR assay. Drawn from immuneACCESS, this table holds only the in-frame rearrangements with V and J called that TCRdb kept. Clones are partly lost; checked studies trace under half to an unresolved V gene and leave the rest unexplained. This sample comprises 150,000 to 180,000 clones, about 73% of them detected only once. Of the sample, under 2% is held by the ten largest clones. The sequenced material came from peripheral blood. The receptors were gathered from a man older than 75 with acute or convalescent COVID-19.

The rearrangement links TRBV7-8 to TRBJ2-3; a possible D gene is TRBD1 (5 bases). V lost 3 bases to trimming and J lost 1 base, with 11 bases between them. The CDR3 extends over 15 amino acids. Germline V gives CDR1 SGHVS, CDR2 FQNEAQ. As DNA, the CDR3 is TGTGCCAGCAGCTTTTCCAGGGTGGGCACAGATACGCAGTATTTT. The encoded protein is CASSFSRVGTDTQYF.

This chain uses TRBV24-1 with TRBJ2-2; D may be TRBD2 (6 bases). This CDR3 comprises 15 residues. Trimming cost V 5 bases and J 2 bases, with 11 bases left between them. Germline lookup yields CDR1 KGHDR and CDR2 SFDVKD. The CDR3 sequence is CATSAGGTNTGELFF. As DNA, the CDR3 is TGTGCCACCAGTGCCGGCGGGACCAACACCGGGGAGCTGTTTTTT.

The chain is built from TRBV5-1 and TRBJ1-3; D is uncertain. From germline, CDR1 is SGHRS and CDR2 YFSETQ. The V end was cut by 4 bases, the J end by 0 bases, with 8 bases between. This CDR3 has 14 residues. The CDR3 region is CASSQTNSGNTIYF. The DNA of the CDR3 is TGCGCCAGCAGCCAGACTAACTCTGGAAACACCATATATTTT.

The chain is built from TRBV21-1 and TRBJ1-1. TRBV21-1 is tagged as a pseudogene. The CDR3 spans 14 residues. The CDR3 here is CASSKEPPYTEAFF. As DNA, the CDR3 is TGTGCCAGCAGCAAAGAGCCTCCGTACACTGAAGCTTTCTTT.

V usage is TRBV5-1 and J usage is TRBJ1-3; no clear D gene. V shed 0 bases and J shed 0 bases, with 13 bases lying between them. This CDR3 is built from 17 residues. Germline V gives CDR1 SGHRS, CDR2 YFSETQ. CDR3 residues: CASSLARAESSGNTIYF. The CDR3 DNA reads TGCGCCAGCAGCTTGGCGAGGGCGGAGAGCTCTGGAAACACCATATATTTT. Filled out from reference TRBV5-1 and TRBJ1-3, the complete variable domain reads KAGVTQTPRYLIKTRGQQVTLSCSPISGHRSVSWYQQTPGQGLQFLFEYFSETQRNKGNFPGRFSGRQFSNSRSEMNVSTLELGDSALYLCASSLARAESSGNTIYFGEGSWLTVV.

V is TRBV5-1 and J is TRBJ1-1; no reliable D call. Per germline, CDR1 SGHRS and CDR2 YFSETQ. The CDR3 runs to 14 residues. The germline V and J ends were trimmed by 7 bases and 2 bases, with 15 bases remaining between them. Here the CDR3 DNA reads TGCGCCAGCGGACGAGGCCGGGAAAACACTGAAGCTTTCTTT. Translation gives CASGRGRENTEAFF.

The chain employs TRBV28 and TRBJ2-6, with D maybe TRBD1 (7 bases). The CDR3 is 15 residues long. With 7 bases removed from V and 4 bases from J, the gap between germline ends came to 14 bases. Germline lookup yields CDR1 MDHEN and CDR2 SYDVKM. DNA for the CDR3: TGTGCCAGCATGGCAGGGGGGCCCGGGGCCAACGTCCTGACTTTC. This sequence encodes CASMAGGPGANVLTF.

The J gene is TRBJ2-7, the V gene TRBV15; 11 bases are shared with TRBD1. J gave up 3 bases and V 5 bases, and 3 bases lay outside the gene matches. This CDR3 comprises 14 residues. The germline V gene has CDR1 LNHNV and CDR2 YYDKDF (reference sequence). The CDR3 sequence is CATSEGTGGYEQYF. Written as DNA, the CDR3 is TGTGCCACCAGCGAAGGGACAGGGGGCTACGAGCAGTACTTC.

The chain joins TRBV4-3 to TRBJ1-4, with D unclear. Germline V gene sequence: CDR1 LGHNA, CDR2 YSLEER. Trimming left V 1 base short and J 3 bases short, with 15 bases between. The CDR3 totals 17 residues. The CDR3 DNA is TGCGCCAGCAGCCAAGCTGCGAGGCCGGCGGCTAATGAAAAACTGTTTTTT. Its protein product is CASSQAARPAANEKLFF.

The gene calls are TRBV12-2 and TRBJ2-3; the table gives TRBD2 as D, unverified against the DNA. TRBV12-2 is flagged as a pseudogene. The CDR3 covers 15 residues. CDR3 DNA: TGTGCAAGTCGCTCCCGGGGAGATAGCACAGATACGCAGTATTTT. Encoded protein: CASRSRGDSTDTQYF.

The chain carries TRBV9 and TRBJ2-3, with 13 bases that match TRBD2. The trim removed 2 bases at V and 5 bases at J, leaving 5 bases unmatched. Germline V gene sequence: CDR1 SGDLS, CDR2 YYNGEE. CDR3 size: 16 residues. CDR3 protein: CASSVTSGGAGDTQYF. In nucleotides, the CDR3 is TGTGCCAGCAGCGTCACTAGCGGGGGGGCTGGAGATACGCAGTATTTT.

This clone appeared a few times. V gene TRBV29-1 combines with J gene TRBJ1-2; maybe TRBD1 (6 bases). Trimming stripped 4 bases from V and 6 bases from J, with 15 bases between. Germline CDR1 reads SQVTM; CDR2 reads ANQGSEA. There are 13 residues in the CDR3. The CDR3 sequence is CSVVGGAQDGYTF. CDR3 sequence (DNA): TGCAGCGTTGTTGGGGGGGCGCAGGATGGCTACACCTTC.

This chain uses TRBV5-1 with TRBJ2-7, with D perhaps TRBD1 (5 bases). The CDR3 runs to 14 residues. The V gene's germline CDR1 is SGHRS and CDR2 YFSETQ. V lost 4 bases, J lost 5 bases, and 16 bases lay in between. CDR3 bases: TGCGCCAGCAGCCTGGGGCAGGGTCCGAACGAGCAGTACGTC. Protein sequence: CASSLGQGPNEQYV.

The chain couples TRBV5-8 to TRBJ2-5; the match to TRBD1 covers 9 bases. CDR1 is SGHTS, CDR2 YDEGEE, per germline. V shed 4 bases and J 5 bases; nucleotides not matched to a gene: 9. This CDR3 is built from 15 residues. DNA of the CDR3: TGTGCCAGCAGCCCTACCGGGACAGGGTTGGAGACCCAGTACTTC. Residues: CASSPTGTGLETQYF.

This clone was observed a handful of times. The chain links TRBV7-6 to TRBJ2-2; D is perhaps TRBD1 (7 bases). Germline-derived CDR1 and CDR2 are SGHVS and FNYEAQ. Deletions cut 5 bases from V and 6 bases from J, with 19 bases between. This CDR3 spans 16 amino acids. Here the CDR3 reads CASSVTTGRPPGELFF. DNA of the CDR3: TGTGCCAGCAGCGTAACGACAGGGAGGCCTCCCGGGGAGCTGTTTTTT.

The V call is TRBV24-1, the J call TRBJ1-1; TRBD1 matches 7 bases. Trimming at V came to 7 bases and at J to 5 bases, leaving 6 bases not matched to a gene. Looked up from germline, CDR1 is KGHDR and CDR2 is SFDVKD. The CDR3 contains 13 residues. The CDR3 coding sequence is TGTGCCACCAGACTCAGGGGGGAGACTGAAGCTTTCTTT. It is translated as CATRLRGETEAFF.

The V call is TRBV7-3, the J call TRBJ2-2, with 9 bases identical to TRBD1. The CDR3 is made up of 14 amino acids. The V gene end was trimmed by 5 bases and the J gene end by 3 bases; junction bases not matched to a gene: 1. Germline CDR1 SGHTA, CDR2 FQGTGA. The CDR3 is CASSRDRDTGELFF. The CDR3 DNA sequence: TGTGCCAGCAGCCGGGACAGGGACACCGGGGAGCTGTTTTTT.

The V call is TRBV3-1 (or the pseudogene TRBV3-2), the J call TRBJ1-3; 12 nucleotides align to TRBD1. The CDR3 runs 17 residues. Germline CDR1 and CDR2: LGHDT and YNNKEL (reference sequence). V lost 4 bases to trimming and J lost 4 bases; unmatched junction nucleotides: 8. The CDR3 nucleotides read TGTGCCAGCAGCCCAAGGGGACAGGGGGCGCGGGGAAACACCATATATTTT. Protein sequence: CASSPRGQGARGNTIYF.

This CDR3 reads CASSSPVSSSGNTIYF. In DNA form, the CDR3 reads TGTGCCAGCAGTTCCCCGGTCTCAAGCTCTGGAAACACCATATATTTT. The chain combines TRBV6-2 or TRBV6-3 with TRBJ1-3; D is unresolved. Trimming removed 4 bases from V and 0 bases from J, with 13 bases in between. The CDR3 is 16 amino acids. Germline values: CDR1 MNHEY, CDR2 SVGEGT.

CDR3 nucleotide sequence: TGTGCCAGCAGCTTCCGGAAGCCGGACATTAATTCACCCCTCCACTTT. Translation gives CASSFRKPDINSPLHF. V and J are TRBV7-2 and TRBJ1-6, with a tentative D call TRBD1 (5 bases). The CDR3 is made up of 16 amino acids. V was trimmed by 3 bases and J by 6 bases, leaving 15 bases between them. Germline lookup yields CDR1 SGHTA and CDR2 FQGNSA.

This clone was seen a handful of times. The V call is TRBV14, the J call TRBJ2-7; TRBD1 matches 9 bases. V gave up 4 bases and J gave up 0 bases; unmatched junction bases: 13. Germline CDR1 and CDR2: SGHDN and FVKESK. CDR3 length: 18 amino acids. CDR3 nucleotide sequence: TGTGCCAGCAGCCGGGAGACAGGGGGGTACGGGAGCTCCTACGAGCAGTACTTC. Protein: CASSRETGGYGSSYEQYF.

This clone appeared many times. The chain joins TRBV3-1 (or the pseudogene TRBV3-2) to TRBJ2-7; no definite D call. Per the germline V gene, CDR1 is LGHDT and CDR2 is YNNKEL (reference sequence). This CDR3 is 11 amino acids long. The V gene lost 2 bases and the J gene lost 12 bases, with 11 bases spanning the gap. This CDR3 reads CASSQTLSVYF. The CDR3 DNA follows: TGTGCCAGCAGCCAAACCCTGTCGGTGTACTTC.